What follows are 5 T cell receptor beta chains derived from one specimen sequenced in a study of T cell repertoires in cytomegalovirus infection. The antigens these receptors bind are not known. TCRdb reprocessed the reads with MiXCR, giving one entry per CDR3 protein. The sample comprises a few hundred thousand distinct CDR3 sequences, just under 40% of which are singletons, and 48% rests with the top ten. Material: cultured PBMCs, obtained from culture after CMV antigen stimulation. These receptors were obtained from a human donor in good health (CMV status not recorded). Some clones in this sample may be carry-over from other donors' samples.

The CDR3 nucleotides read TGTGCCAGCAGCTCTAACCTGCGAGCGGGAGGAGGCACAGATACGCAGTATTTT. The encoded protein is CASSSNLRAGGGTDTQYF. The chain links TRBV7-8 to TRBJ2-3, with 9 bases fitting TRBD2. V was pared by 4 bases and J by 1 base, with 12 bases of the junction left unmatched. This CDR3 contains 18 residues. Germline V gene sequence: CDR1 SGHVS, CDR2 FQNEAQ. The entire variable domain, with the rest obtained from reference TRBV7-8 and TRBJ2-3, is as follows: GAGVSQSPRYKVAKRGQDVALRCDPISGHVSLFWYQQALGQGPEFLTYFQNEAQLDKSGLPSDRFFAERPEGSVSTLKIQRTQQEDSAVYLCASSSNLRAGGGTDTQYFGPGTRLTVL.

J is TRBJ1-2 and V is TRBV11-2; 7 bases are a match to TRBD1. This CDR3 comprises 15 residues. The ends lost 4 bases at V and 8 bases at J; junction bases unmatched: 13. Per germline, CDR1 SGHAT and CDR2 FQNNGV. The CDR3 bases are TGTGCCAGCAGCTCGTGGACAGGCCCTCCTCGAGGCTACACCTTC. Encoded protein: CASSSWTGPPRGYTF.

This clonotype was counted a few times. V and J are TRBV20-1 and TRBJ2-3; D remains unclear. The CDR3 is 13 amino acids. CDR1 is DFQATT and CDR2 is SNEGSKA in the germline V gene (reference sequence). The V end was cut by 1 base, the J end by 1 base, with 6 bases between. The CDR3 nucleotides read TGCAGTGCTAGAGTTGGGGGCACAGATACGCAGTATTTT. As protein: CSARVGGTDTQYF.

This chain links TRBV27 with TRBJ2-1; D is perhaps TRBD1 (5 bases). CDR3 length: 14 residues. Trimming left V 2 bases short and J 10 bases short, with 15 bases between. CDR1 MNHEY and CDR2 SMNVEV come from the germline V gene (reference sequence). The CDR3 region has the DNA TGTGCCAGCAGTTTACTAACTCCATGGGGCGAGCAGTTCTTC. Protein: CASSLLTPWGEQFF.

The chain employs TRBV18 and TRBJ1-1, with D unresolved. Germline loops: CDR1 KGHSH, CDR2 LQKENI. V shed 3 bases and J shed 0 bases, with 8 bases lying between them. The CDR3 runs 14 residues. CDR3: CASSPNYVNTEAFF. In DNA form, the CDR3 reads TGTGCCAGCTCACCGAATTATGTGAACACTGAAGCTTTCTTT.